The next 10 T cell receptor beta chains were all read from a single sample in a study of radiotherapy plus CTLA-4 blockade in lung cancer listed by TCRdb under 2018. Libraries were constructed by the immunoSEQ multiplex PCR assay. The clones in this table, taken by TCRdb from immuneACCESS, are in-frame only. Not every clone is retained; where verified, under half of the shortfall comes from an unresolved V gene, and the cause of the rest is unknown. This sample comprises 70,000 to 100,000 clones, around 86% of them detected only once. The ten largest clones represent just over 2% of the sample. The sequences come from peripheral blood, collected from a patient treated with radiotherapy plus ipilimumab. The receptors were gathered from a human donor with non-small cell lung cancer who had a partial response to radiotherapy plus ipilimumab.

The V and J genes are TRBV25-1 and TRBJ1-4; 8 bases match TRBD1. Germline values: CDR1 MGHDK, CDR2 SYGVNS. This CDR3 is 15 amino acids long. V shed 5 bases, J shed 8 bases, and the junction held 10 bases outside the gene matches. CDR3: CASSSRTGLGEKLFF. The DNA for the CDR3 is TGTGCCAGCAGTTCGCGGACAGGGTTAGGGGAAAAACTGTTTTTT.

The chain carries TRBV5-1 and TRBJ2-1; 9 nucleotides line up with TRBD2. The ends lost 1 base at V and 7 bases at J; junction bases unmatched: 6. CDR3 length: 15 residues. Germline values: CDR1 SGHRS, CDR2 YFSETQ. The CDR3 nucleotides read TGCGCCAGCAGCTTGCCGGCTAGCGGGACGAATGAGCAGTTCTTC. Translated: CASSLPASGTNEQFF. The full variable domain, rest sourced from reference TRBV5-1 and TRBJ2-1, is KAGVTQTPRYLIKTRGQQVTLSCSPISGHRSVSWYQQTPGQGLQFLFEYFSETQRNKGNFPGRFSGRQFSNSRSEMNVSTLELGDSALYLCASSLPASGTNEQFFGPGTRLTVL.

The chain links TRBV25-1 to TRBJ1-4; 8 bases match TRBD1. CDR1 is MGHDK and CDR2 is SYGVNS in the germline V gene. The junction had 5 bases not matched to a gene; V was cut back by 4 bases and J by 10 bases. The CDR3 sequence is 13 residues long. The CDR3 loop is CASSGQGLLKLFF. In DNA, the CDR3 is TGTGCCAGCAGTGGACAGGGGTTGCTAAAACTGTTTTTT.

This clone was counted a single time. DNA for the CDR3: TGTGCCAGCAGTGACTCATCGGGGTCCGGAGCGGGAGGAGGCACAGATACGCAGTATTTT. This sequence encodes CASSDSSGSGAGGGTDTQYF. This rearrangement joins TRBV6-4 to TRBJ2-3; 9 nucleotides match TRBD2. Germline CDR1 is MRHNA and CDR2 is SNTAGT. This CDR3 has 20 residues. After removal of 0 bases from V and 1 base from J, the junction contained 14 bases not matched to a gene.

This rearrangement joins TRBV7-2 to TRBJ2-1, with unresolved D. CDR3 length: 12 amino acids. Germline CDR1 and CDR2: SGHTA and FQGNSA. With 3 bases removed from V and 11 bases from J, the gap between germline ends came to 11 bases. In nucleotides, the CDR3 is TGTGCCAGCAGCTTCGCTCTTGGCAAGCAGTTCTTC. The encoded protein is CASSFALGKQFF.

The chain combines TRBV5-1 with TRBJ1-1; D may be TRBD1 (5 bases). The CDR3 has 17 amino acids. CDR1 and CDR2 from the germline V gene are SGHRS and YFSETQ. The V and J ends lost 2 bases and 1 base respectively, with 18 bases between them. The CDR3 DNA follows: TGCGCCAGCAGCTTTTTTTCTAGCGACAGCCCGAACACTGAAGCTTTCTTT. Protein: CASSFFSSDSPNTEAFF.

The DNA of the CDR3 is TGTGCCAGCAGCCAGACAGGGTTTAGCAATCAGCCCCAGCATTTT. It is translated as CASSQTGFSNQPQHF. This chain connects TRBV7-2 to TRBJ1-5; 7 positions match TRBD1. V lost 5 bases, J lost 0 bases, and 4 bases stayed unmatched. From germline, CDR1 is SGHTA and CDR2 FQGNSA. The CDR3 totals 15 residues. Complete variable domain (other parts from reference TRBV7-2 and TRBJ1-5): GAGVSQSPSNKVTEKGKDVELRCDPISGHTALYWYRQSLGQGLEFLIYFQGNSAPDKSGLPSDRFSAERTGGSVSTLTIQRTQQEDSAVYLCASSQTGFSNQPQHFGDGTRLSIL.

The V gene is TRBV28, the J gene TRBJ2-7, with 9 bases lining up with TRBD2. The CDR3 is 14 amino acids. The V segment lost 6 bases and the J segment 0 bases; nucleotides outside the gene matches: 3. The germline V gene encodes CDR1 MDHEN and CDR2 SYDVKM. This CDR3 reads CASRNSGSSYEQYF. CDR3 coding DNA: TGTGCCAGCAGAAATAGCGGGAGCTCCTACGAGCAGTACTTC.

J is TRBJ1-2 and V is TRBV28; D may be TRBD1 (5 bases). The V gene's germline CDR1 is MDHEN and CDR2 SYDVKM. The ends were cut back, 2 bases at V and 3 bases at J, with 10 bases in the middle. There are 14 residues in the CDR3. This CDR3 is CASSLRDSHYGYTF. DNA of the CDR3: TGTGCCAGCAGTTTAAGAGACAGCCACTATGGCTACACCTTC.

This clone was seen once. The J gene is TRBJ2-3, the V gene TRBV11-3; 8 positions agree with TRBD2. This CDR3 is built from 15 residues. CDR1 is SGHNT, CDR2 YENEEA, per germline. Germline trimming cut 5 bases from V and 4 bases from J; bases unmatched to any gene: 8. This chain's CDR3 is CASSRGSGGADTQYF. The CDR3 DNA is TGTGCCAGCAGCCGGGGGAGCGGGGGTGCAGATACGCAGTATTTT. The full variable domain, with the rest looked up from reference TRBV11-3 and TRBJ2-3, is EAGVVQSPRYKIIEKKQPVAFWCNPISGHNTLYWYLQNLGQGPELLIRYENEEAVDDSQLPKDRFSAERLKGVDSTLKIQPAELGDSAVYLCASSRGSGGADTQYFGPGTRLTVL.